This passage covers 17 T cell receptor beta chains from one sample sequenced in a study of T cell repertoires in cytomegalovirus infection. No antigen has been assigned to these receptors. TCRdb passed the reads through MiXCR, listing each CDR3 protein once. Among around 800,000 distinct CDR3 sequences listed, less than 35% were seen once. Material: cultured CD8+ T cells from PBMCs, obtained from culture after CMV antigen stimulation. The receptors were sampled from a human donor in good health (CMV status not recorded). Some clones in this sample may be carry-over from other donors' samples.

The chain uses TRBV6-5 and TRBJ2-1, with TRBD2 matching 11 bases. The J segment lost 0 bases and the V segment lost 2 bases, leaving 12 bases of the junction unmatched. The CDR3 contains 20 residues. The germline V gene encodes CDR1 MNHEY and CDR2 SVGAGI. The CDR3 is CASSYPGLAGGSSSYNEQFF. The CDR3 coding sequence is TGTGCCAGCAGTTACCCGGGGCTAGCGGGGGGCTCGAGCTCCTACAATGAGCAGTTCTTC.

The CDR3 protein is CASSLAVRRNTGELFF. The DNA of the CDR3 is TGTGCCAGCAGCTTGGCCGTGAGAAGGAACACCGGGGAGCTGTTTTTT. The V and J genes are TRBV5-8 and TRBJ2-2, with D hard to call. Germline V gene data show CDR1 as SGHTS and CDR2 as YDEGEE. The CDR3 has 16 residues. The germline V and J ends were trimmed by 0 bases and 1 base, with 10 bases remaining between them.

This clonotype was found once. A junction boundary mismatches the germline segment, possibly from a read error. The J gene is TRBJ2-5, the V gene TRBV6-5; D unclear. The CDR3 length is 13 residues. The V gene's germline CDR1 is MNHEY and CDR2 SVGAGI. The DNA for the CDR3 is TGTGTCAGCTCAAGCCTTGAGAGCGAGACCCAGTACTTC. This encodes CVSSSLESETQYF.

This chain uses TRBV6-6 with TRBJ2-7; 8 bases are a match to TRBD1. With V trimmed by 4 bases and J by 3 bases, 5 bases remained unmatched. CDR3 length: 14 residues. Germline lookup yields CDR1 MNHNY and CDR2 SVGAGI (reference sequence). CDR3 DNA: TGTGCCAGCAGTTCCGGACAGGGAAACTACGAGCAGTACTTC. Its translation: CASSSGQGNYEQYF.

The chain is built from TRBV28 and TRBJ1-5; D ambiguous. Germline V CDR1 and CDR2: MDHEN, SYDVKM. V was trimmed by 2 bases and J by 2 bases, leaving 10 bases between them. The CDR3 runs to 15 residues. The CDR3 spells CASSLTGFGNQPQHF. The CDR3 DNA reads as TGTGCCAGCAGTTTAACGGGTTTCGGCAATCAGCCCCAGCATTTT.

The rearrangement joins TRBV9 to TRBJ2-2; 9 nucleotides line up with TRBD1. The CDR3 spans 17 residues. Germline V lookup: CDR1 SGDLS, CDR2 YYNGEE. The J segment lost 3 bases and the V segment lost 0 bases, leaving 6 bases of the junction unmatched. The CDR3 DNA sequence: TGTGCCAGCAGCGTAGTTCCGGGACAGGGTTACACCGGGGAGCTGTTTTTT. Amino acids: CASSVVPGQGYTGELFF. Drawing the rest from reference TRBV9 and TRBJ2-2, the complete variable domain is DSGVTQTPKHLITATGQRVTLRCSPRSGDLSVYWYQQSLDQGLQFLIQYYNGEERAKGNILERFSAQQFPDLHSELNLSSLELGDSALYFCASSVVPGQGYTGELFFGEGSRLTVL.

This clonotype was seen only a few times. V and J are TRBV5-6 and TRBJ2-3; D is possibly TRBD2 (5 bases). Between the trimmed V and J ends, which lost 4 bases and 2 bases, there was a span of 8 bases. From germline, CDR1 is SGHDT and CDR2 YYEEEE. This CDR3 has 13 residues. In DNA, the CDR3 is TGTGCCAGCAGCCCCGGGGTCACAGATACGCAGTATTTT. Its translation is CASSPGVTDTQYF.

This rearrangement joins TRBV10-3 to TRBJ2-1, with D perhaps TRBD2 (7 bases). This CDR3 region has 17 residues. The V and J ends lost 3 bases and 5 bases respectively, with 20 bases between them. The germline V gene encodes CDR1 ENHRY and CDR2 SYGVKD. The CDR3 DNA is TGTGCCATCAGTGATGGTGGAGGGGGGGCACTCGACAATGAGCAGTTCTTC. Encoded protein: CAISDGGGGALDNEQFF.

CDR3 bases: TGTGCCAGCGGAATTTCGAACACCGGGGAGCTGTTTTTT. It specifies CASGISNTGELFF. This chain links TRBV6-6 with TRBJ2-2, with D hard to call. The germline V and J ends were trimmed by 8 bases and 0 bases, with 7 bases remaining between them. Germline CDR1 and CDR2: MNHNY and SVGAGI (reference sequence). The CDR3 loop spans 13 amino acids.

The CDR3 nucleotides are TGTGCCAGCAGCTTAGTGGTAAATTCTGACAATGAGCAGTTCTTC. Residues: CASSLVVNSDNEQFF. This chain uses TRBV7-3 with TRBJ2-1; D is unclear. With 2 bases removed from V and 5 bases from J, the gap between germline ends came to 13 bases. Germline values: CDR1 SGHTA, CDR2 FQGTGA. This CDR3 is 15 amino acids long.

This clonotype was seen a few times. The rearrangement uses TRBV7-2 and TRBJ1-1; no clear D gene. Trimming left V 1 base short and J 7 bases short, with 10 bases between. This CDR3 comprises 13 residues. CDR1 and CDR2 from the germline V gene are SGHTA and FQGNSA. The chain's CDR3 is CASSLVSPHEAFF. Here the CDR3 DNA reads TGTGCCAGCAGCTTAGTCTCTCCCCATGAAGCTTTCTTT.

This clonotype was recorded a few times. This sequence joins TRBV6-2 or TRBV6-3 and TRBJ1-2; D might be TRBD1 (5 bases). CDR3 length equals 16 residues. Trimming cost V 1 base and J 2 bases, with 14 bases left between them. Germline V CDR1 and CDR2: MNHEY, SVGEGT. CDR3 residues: CASSYYPGTRNYGYTF. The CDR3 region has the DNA TGTGCCAGCAGTTACTATCCAGGGACCCGAAACTATGGCTACACCTTC.

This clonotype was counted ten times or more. CDR3 sequence reads: CASSSHSYEQYF. As DNA, the CDR3 is TGTGCCAGCAGCTCCCACTCCTACGAGCAGTACTTC. The chain links TRBV7-9 to TRBJ2-7, with no clear D. Germline values: CDR1 SEHNR, CDR2 FQNEAQ (reference sequence). V lost 4 bases and J 0 bases, leaving 4 bases between the germline ends. The CDR3 sequence is 12 residues long.

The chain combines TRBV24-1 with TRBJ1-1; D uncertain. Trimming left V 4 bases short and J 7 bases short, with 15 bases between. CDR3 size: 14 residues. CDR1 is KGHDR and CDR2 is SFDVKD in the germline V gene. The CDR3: CATSDARGGGEAFF. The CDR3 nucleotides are TGTGCCACCAGTGACGCTCGGGGTGGAGGTGAAGCTTTCTTT.

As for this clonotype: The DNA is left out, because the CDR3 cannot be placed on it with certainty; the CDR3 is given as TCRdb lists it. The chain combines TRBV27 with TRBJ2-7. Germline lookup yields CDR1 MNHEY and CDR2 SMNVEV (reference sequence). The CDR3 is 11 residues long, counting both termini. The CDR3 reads CASSSSREQYF.

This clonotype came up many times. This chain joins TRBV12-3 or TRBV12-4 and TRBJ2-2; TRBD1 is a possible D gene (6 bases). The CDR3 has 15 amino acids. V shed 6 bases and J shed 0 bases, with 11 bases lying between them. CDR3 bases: TGTGCCAGCAGCCTCAGGGGCACGAACACCGGGGAGCTGTTTTTT. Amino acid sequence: CASSLRGTNTGELFF.

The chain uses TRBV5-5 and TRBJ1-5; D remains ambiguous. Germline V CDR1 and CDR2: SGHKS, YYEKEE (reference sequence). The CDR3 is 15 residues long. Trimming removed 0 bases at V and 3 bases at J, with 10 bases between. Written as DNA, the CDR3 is TGTGCCAGCAGCTTGGATCCGTGGGACAATCAGCCCCAGCATTTT. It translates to CASSLDPWDNQPQHF. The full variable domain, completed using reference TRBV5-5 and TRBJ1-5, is DAGVTQSPTHLIKTRGQQVTLRCSPISGHKSVSWYQQVLGQGPQFIFQYYEKEERGRGNFPDRFSARQFPNYSSELNVNALLLGDSALYLCASSLDPWDNQPQHFGDGTRLSIL.